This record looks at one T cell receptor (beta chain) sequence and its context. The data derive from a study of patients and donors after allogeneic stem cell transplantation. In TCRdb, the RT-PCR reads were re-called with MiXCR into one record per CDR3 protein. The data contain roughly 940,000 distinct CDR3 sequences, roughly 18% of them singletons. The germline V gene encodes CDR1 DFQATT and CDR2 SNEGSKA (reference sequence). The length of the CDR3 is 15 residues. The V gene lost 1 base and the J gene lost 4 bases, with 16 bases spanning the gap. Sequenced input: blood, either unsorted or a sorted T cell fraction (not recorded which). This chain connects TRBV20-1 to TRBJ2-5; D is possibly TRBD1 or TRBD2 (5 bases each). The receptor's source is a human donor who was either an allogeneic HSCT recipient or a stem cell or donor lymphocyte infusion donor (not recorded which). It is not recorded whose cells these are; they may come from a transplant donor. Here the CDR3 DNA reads TGCAGTGCTAGAGGAGGGGACCTCCGCGTAGAGACCCAGTACTTC. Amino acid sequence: CSARGGDLRVETQYF.